A single sample gave rise to the 26 T cell receptor beta chains below, sequenced in a study of a mutant IDH1 vaccine in newly diagnosed glioma. The repertoire was sequenced with immunoSEQ multiplex PCR; TCRdb's copy has only in-frame clones and lacks some. Here the sample spans approximately 50,000 clones, around 80% being singletons. The time point is: week 47, end of study. Each vaccine dose was 300 ug of mutant IDH1 20-mer peptide, with topical imiquimod. No antigen has been assigned to these receptors. This specimen was PBMCs, taken from a glioma patient whose treatment included an IDH1 peptide vaccine. These receptors were obtained from a woman aged 40 to 50 with glioma. Some clones in this sample may be carry-over from other donors' samples.

The chain has TRBV5-6 and TRBJ2-7, with a tentative D call TRBD1 (5 bases). V gave up 0 bases and J gave up 3 bases, with 10 bases separating them. This CDR3 region has 14 residues. CDR1 and CDR2 (germline): SGHDT, YYEEEE. The CDR3 sequence is CASSLGRALYEQYF. In DNA, the CDR3 is TGTGCCAGCAGCTTGGGCAGGGCCCTCTACGAGCAGTACTTC.

The chain uses TRBV7-2 and TRBJ2-2; TRBD2 matches 7 bases. With V trimmed by 4 bases and J by 0 bases, 2 bases remained unmatched. Germline V CDR1 and CDR2: SGHTA, FQGNSA. The CDR3 has 15 residues. This CDR3 reads CASSWSGANTGELFF. CDR3 sequence (DNA): TGTGCCAGCAGCTGGAGCGGGGCGAACACCGGGGAGCTGTTTTTT.

The chain links TRBV9 to TRBJ2-1; no clear D gene. The CDR3 has 11 amino acids. Trimming left V 3 bases short and J 7 bases short, with 5 bases between. Germline CDR1 reads SGDLS; CDR2 reads YYNGEE. CDR3 residues: CASSGTNEQFF. CDR3 nucleotide sequence: TGTGCCAGCAGCGGAACTAATGAGCAGTTCTTC.

This sequence joins TRBV6-1 and TRBJ1-2, with 7 bases matching TRBD1. J lost 3 bases, V lost 6 bases, and 4 bases had no gene match. Germline V gene lookup returns CDR1 MNHNS and CDR2 SASEGT. The CDR3 totals 13 residues. In DNA, the CDR3 is TGTGCCAGCAGAAACAGGGGCGACTATGGCTACACCTTC. Its protein is CASRNRGDYGYTF.

The chain links TRBV29-1 to TRBJ1-5, with 8 bases that match TRBD1. The CDR3 runs to 13 residues. After removal of 6 bases from V and 2 bases from J, the junction contained 3 bases not matched to a gene. Germline assignment: CDR1 SQVTM and CDR2 ANQGSEA. The CDR3 DNA sequence: TGCAGCGTCCAGGACAGGGGCAATCAGCCCCAGCATTTT. Protein: CSVQDRGNQPQHF.

This clone was seen just once. V gene TRBV5-1 combines with J gene TRBJ2-5; D gene uncertain. This CDR3 spans 13 amino acids. V shed 2 bases and J shed 2 bases, with 7 bases lying between them. The germline gives CDR1 SGHRS, CDR2 YFSETQ. The DNA of the CDR3 is TGCGCCAGCAGCTTCACAGTACAAGAGACCCAGTACTTC. Protein sequence: CASSFTVQETQYF.

J is TRBJ2-1 and V is TRBV10-3; D is ambiguous. Germline lookup yields CDR1 ENHRY and CDR2 SYGVKD. Trimming removed 0 bases at V and 0 bases at J, with 12 bases between. The CDR3 consists of 17 residues. This CDR3 reads CAISESLAESSYNEQFF. The CDR3 DNA reads TGTGCCATCAGTGAGTCGTTGGCGGAGAGCTCCTACAATGAGCAGTTCTTC.

J is TRBJ1-6 and V is TRBV7-2, with 10 bases fitting TRBD1. CDR1 SGHTA and CDR2 FQGNSA come from the germline V gene. The V gene end was trimmed by 1 base and the J gene end by 7 bases; junction bases not matched to a gene: 4. The CDR3 runs 16 residues. CDR3 DNA: TGTGCCAGCAGCTTAGTAGGGACAGGGGAGAATTCACCCCTCCACTTT. Protein sequence: CASSLVGTGENSPLHF.

CDR3 in DNA: TGTGCCAGCTTACAGGGACAGGGGAATCAGCCCCAGCATTTT. This sequence encodes CASLQGQGNQPQHF. The chain joins TRBV28 to TRBJ1-5; TRBD1 agrees at 10 bases. Looked up from germline, CDR1 is MDHEN and CDR2 is SYDVKM. J was trimmed by 4 bases and V by 8 bases; bases with no gene match: 5. The CDR3 consists of 14 residues. Filled out from reference TRBV28 and TRBJ1-5, the complete variable domain reads DVKVTQSSRYLVKRTGEKVFLECVQDMDHENMFWYRQDPGLGLRLIYFSYDVKMKEKGDIPEGYSVSREKKERFSLILESASTNQTSMYLCASLQGQGNQPQHFGDGTRLSIL.

This clone was recorded a few times. The V gene is TRBV4-1, the J gene TRBJ1-1; 11 positions agree with TRBD1. V lost 5 bases and J lost 5; bases outside the gene matches: 4. Per the germline V gene, CDR1 is MGHRA and CDR2 is YSYEKL. The CDR3 loop spans 14 amino acids. Here the CDR3 reads CASSGQGARTEAFF. The CDR3 DNA sequence: TGCGCCAGCAGCGGACAGGGGGCGAGGACTGAAGCTTTCTTT.

The chain couples TRBV5-5 to TRBJ2-7; 7 nucleotides agree with TRBD1. Per germline, CDR1 SGHKS and CDR2 YYEKEE (reference sequence). This CDR3 is built from 15 residues. V was pared by 3 bases and J by 3 bases, with 9 bases of the junction left unmatched. CDR3 bases: TGTGCCAGCAGCTCTGGGACAGCAAGTTTCTACGAGCAGTACTTC. It codes for CASSSGTASFYEQYF.

The chain carries TRBV11-2 and TRBJ2-7, with TRBD2 matching 11 bases. The J segment lost 5 bases and the V segment lost 4 bases, leaving 7 bases of the junction unmatched. Germline values: CDR1 SGHAT, CDR2 FQNNGV. The CDR3 is 15 amino acids. The CDR3 sequence: CASSSRTSGSHEQYF. Written as DNA, the CDR3 is TGTGCCAGCAGCTCCAGGACTAGCGGGTCCCACGAGCAGTACTTC. The full variable domain, completed using reference TRBV11-2 and TRBJ2-7, is EAGVAQSPRYKIIEKRQSVAFWCNPISGHATLYWYQQILGQGPKLLIQFQNNGVVDDSQLPKDRFSAERLKGVDSTLKIQPAKLEDSAVYLCASSSRTSGSHEQYFGPGTRLTVT.

The V call is TRBV7-9, the J call TRBJ1-6, with a weak D call TRBD1 (6 bases). The V end was cut by 1 base, the J end by 7 bases, with 8 bases between. The CDR3 length is 14 residues. Germline-derived CDR1 and CDR2 are SEHNR and FQNEAQ (reference sequence). The CDR3 region has the DNA TGTGCCAGCAGCTTAGACAGGGTGAATTCACCCCTCCACTTT. It specifies CASSLDRVNSPLHF.

In the case of this clone: The sample carries other DNA sequences with the same CDR3. The V and J genes are TRBV9 and TRBJ2-7; possible D gene TRBD2, 6 bases. CDR1 SGDLS and CDR2 YYNGEE come from the germline V gene. The V gene lost 2 bases and the J gene lost 2 bases, with 8 bases spanning the gap. The CDR3 runs to 13 residues. DNA of the CDR3: TGTGCCAGCAGCGTCGGGGGTCCCTACGAGCAGTACTTC. It translates to CASSVGGPYEQYF.

This clone was counted a single time. The DNA for the CDR3 is TGTGCCTGGACTGGTAGCACAGATACGCAGTATTTT. This sequence encodes CAWTGSTDTQYF. The chain links TRBV30 to TRBJ2-3, with D unresolved. V was shortened by 4 bases and J by 0 bases, with 5 bases between the two germline ends. Germline values: CDR1 GTSNPN, CDR2 SVGIG (reference sequence). The CDR3 has 12 amino acids.

The rearrangement uses TRBV2 and TRBJ2-1, with TRBD2 as a possible D gene (5 bases). The CDR3 length is 14 residues. Trimming removed 3 bases from V and 6 bases from J, with 12 bases in between. Germline V CDR1 and CDR2: SNHLY, FYNNEI. The CDR3 DNA sequence: TGTGCCAGCAGTGAGGTCGTAGGAGGCAATGAGCAGTTCTTC. It translates to CASSEVVGGNEQFF.

This rearrangement joins TRBV11-2 to TRBJ2-1, with 7 bases that match TRBD2. The CDR3 sequence is 16 residues long. Per germline, CDR1 SGHAT and CDR2 FQNNGV. Germline trimming cut 1 base from V and 6 bases from J; bases unmatched to any gene: 9. CDR3 amino acids: CASSLGGGGAGNEQFF. CDR3 in DNA: TGTGCCAGCAGCTTAGGCGGCGGGGGAGCAGGCAATGAGCAGTTCTTC.

The chain carries TRBV6-5 and TRBJ2-7; D is unresolved. V lost 4 bases, J lost 2 bases, and 12 bases lay in between. The CDR3 loop spans 14 amino acids. Germline CDR1 and CDR2: MNHEY and SVGAGI. CDR3 amino acids: CASSSPAGPYEQYF. CDR3 DNA sequence: TGTGCCAGCAGTTCCCCCGCTGGACCCTACGAGCAGTACTTC.

The V call is TRBV10-3, the J call TRBJ2-3; 8 bases map to TRBD2. The CDR3 is made up of 15 amino acids. The V and J ends lost 10 bases and 2 bases, in that order; junction bases with no gene match: 11. The germline CDR1 and CDR2 sequences are ENHRY and SYGVKD. In DNA, the CDR3 is TGTGCCACCCGTTCCGATAGCGGGGACACAGATACGCAGTATTTT. Protein sequence: CATRSDSGDTDTQYF.

The chain links TRBV19 to TRBJ1-1; D uncertain. CDR1 is LNHDA and CDR2 is SQIVND in the germline V gene (reference sequence). This CDR3 has 13 residues. The V and J ends lost 5 bases and 8 bases respectively, with 15 bases between them. This CDR3 is CASSVGLALEAFF. CDR3 in DNA: TGTGCCAGTAGTGTCGGACTTGCCCTAGAAGCTTTCTTT.

This clone showed up just once. The chain has TRBV5-6 and TRBJ2-7; 8 positions agree with TRBD2. The CDR3 length is 15 residues. Germline V CDR1 and CDR2: SGHDT, YYEEEE. Unmatched junction bases numbered 12, after V lost 4 bases and J lost 6 bases. CDR3 sequence: CASSTPYGGVGEQYF. CDR3 nucleotide sequence: TGTGCCAGCAGCACACCCTACGGGGGGGTGGGCGAGCAGTACTTC.

This rearrangement joins TRBV20-1 to TRBJ2-7; D is perhaps TRBD2 (6 bases). CDR1 DFQATT and CDR2 SNEGSKA come from the germline V gene (reference sequence). This CDR3 is 10 amino acids long. CDR3 amino acids: CGGGAHEQYF. CDR3 bases: TGCGGCGGAGGGGCACACGAGCAGTACTTC.

This chain connects TRBV7-9 to TRBJ2-7; a weak D match, TRBD2 (6 bases). Germline V gene sequence: CDR1 SEHNR, CDR2 FQNEAQ (reference sequence). There are 14 residues in the CDR3. Trimming shortened V by 1 base and J by 7 bases, and 14 bases separated the two germline ends. The CDR3 DNA sequence: TGTGCCAGCAGCTTAGGAGGGCGCGCGGGAGAGCAGTACTTC. Translation gives CASSLGGRAGEQYF.

The genes are TRBV13 and TRBJ1-5, with no clear D. Germline V gene data show CDR1 as PRHDT and CDR2 as FYEKMQ (reference sequence). This CDR3 has 12 amino acids. Between the trimmed V and J ends, which lost 5 bases and 0 bases, there was a span of 2 bases. This CDR3 is CASSHSNQPQHF. CDR3 in DNA: TGTGCCAGCAGCCATAGCAATCAGCCCCAGCATTTT. Full variable domain (missing parts from reference TRBV13 and TRBJ1-5): AAGVIQSPRHLIKEKRETATLKCYPIPRHDTVYWYQQGPGQDPQFLISFYEKMQSDKGSIPDRFSAQQFSDYHSELNMSSLELGDSALYFCASSHSNQPQHFGDGTRLSIL.

As regards this clone: At one end the junction does not follow the germline gene, possibly because of a read error. CDR3 DNA sequence: TGTGCCAGCAGCCTAGGCGGTAGCGGGAACACAGATACGCAGTATTTT. Its translation: CASSLGGSGNTDTQYF. The V call is TRBV13, the J call TRBJ2-3; TRBD2 matches at 8 bases. Germline V gene sequence: CDR1 PRHDT, CDR2 FYEKMQ (reference sequence). The CDR3 spans 16 residues.

The V and J genes are TRBV9 and TRBJ2-5; D gene uncertain. This CDR3 is 13 amino acids long. Germline V gene sequence: CDR1 SGDLS, CDR2 YYNGEE. Trimming left V 0 bases short and J 7 bases short, with 10 bases between. The CDR3 nucleotides read TGTGCCAGCAGCGTAGTAGGGTACGGGACCCAGTACTTC. Translation: CASSVVGYGTQYF.